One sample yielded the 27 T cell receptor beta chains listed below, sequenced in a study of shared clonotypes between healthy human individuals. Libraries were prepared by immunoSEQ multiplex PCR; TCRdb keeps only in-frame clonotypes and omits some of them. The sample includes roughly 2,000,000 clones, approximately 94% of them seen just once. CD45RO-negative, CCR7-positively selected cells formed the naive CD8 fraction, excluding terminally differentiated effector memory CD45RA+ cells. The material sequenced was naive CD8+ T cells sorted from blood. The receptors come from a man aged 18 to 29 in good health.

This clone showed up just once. The CDR3 is CASSQEGQAGSSYEQYF. Written as DNA, the CDR3 is TGCGCCAGCAGCCAAGAAGGGCAAGCCGGCAGCTCCTACGAGCAGTACTTC. This rearrangement joins TRBV4-3 to TRBJ2-7, with D hard to call. This CDR3 has 17 residues. Germline V gene data show CDR1 as LGHNA and CDR2 as YSLEER. V gave up 0 bases and J gave up 0 bases, with 15 bases separating them.

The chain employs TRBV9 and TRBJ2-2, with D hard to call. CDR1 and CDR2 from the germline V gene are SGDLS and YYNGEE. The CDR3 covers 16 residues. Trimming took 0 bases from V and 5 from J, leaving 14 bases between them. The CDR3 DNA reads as TGTGCCAGCAGCGTAGATGGAACAGTAGGGACCGGGGAGCTGTTTTTT. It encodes CASSVDGTVGTGELFF.

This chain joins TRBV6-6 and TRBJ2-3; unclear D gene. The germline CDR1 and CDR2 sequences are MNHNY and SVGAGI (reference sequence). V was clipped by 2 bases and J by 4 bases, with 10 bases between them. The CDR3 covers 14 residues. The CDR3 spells CASSYDSGADTQYF. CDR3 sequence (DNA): TGTGCCAGCAGTTACGACTCGGGCGCAGATACGCAGTATTTT.

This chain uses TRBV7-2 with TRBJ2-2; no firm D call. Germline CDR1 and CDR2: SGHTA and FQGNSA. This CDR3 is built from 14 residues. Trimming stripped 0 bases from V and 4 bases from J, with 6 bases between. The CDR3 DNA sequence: TGTGCCAGCAGCTTAGCCCGTACCACCGGGGAGCTGTTTTTT. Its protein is CASSLARTTGELFF.

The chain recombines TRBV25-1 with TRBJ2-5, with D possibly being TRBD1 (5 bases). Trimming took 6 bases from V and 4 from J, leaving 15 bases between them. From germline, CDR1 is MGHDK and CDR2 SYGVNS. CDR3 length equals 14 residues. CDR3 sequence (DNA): TGTGCCAGCAGCCTCAGGGAATTCCCAGAGACCCAGTACTTC. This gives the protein CASSLREFPETQYF. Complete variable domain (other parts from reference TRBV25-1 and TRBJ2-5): EADIYQTPRYLVIGTGKKITLECSQTMGHDKMYWYQQDPGMELHLIHYSYGVNSTEKGDLSSESTVSRIRTEHFPLTLESARPSHTSQYLCASSLREFPETQYFGPGTRLLVL.

CDR3 amino acids: CASSGGDTGELFF. The CDR3 coding sequence is TGTGCCAGCAGCGGGGGGGACACCGGGGAGCTGTTTTTT. This chain connects TRBV6-4 to TRBJ2-2, with TRBD2 identical over 8 bases. CDR1 MRHNA and CDR2 SNTAGT come from the germline V gene. Trimming cost V 6 bases and J 3 bases; bases outside gene matches: 0. The CDR3 contains 13 residues.

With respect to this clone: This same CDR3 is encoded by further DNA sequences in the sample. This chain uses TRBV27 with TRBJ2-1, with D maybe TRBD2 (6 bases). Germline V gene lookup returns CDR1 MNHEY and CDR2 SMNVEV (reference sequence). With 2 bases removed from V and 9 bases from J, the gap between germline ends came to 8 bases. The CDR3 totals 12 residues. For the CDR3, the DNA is TGTGCCAGCAGTTTAGGGGGGAGTGAGCAGTTCTTC. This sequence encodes CASSLGGSEQFF.

The CDR3: CASSLTGEYTEAFF. The CDR3 DNA sequence: TGCGCCAGCAGCTTGACAGGGGAGTACACTGAAGCTTTCTTT. The chain recombines TRBV5-1 with TRBJ1-1; 7 nucleotides line up with TRBD1. This CDR3 has 14 residues. The germline gives CDR1 SGHRS, CDR2 YFSETQ. J lost 3 bases, V lost 1 base, and 3 bases had no gene match.

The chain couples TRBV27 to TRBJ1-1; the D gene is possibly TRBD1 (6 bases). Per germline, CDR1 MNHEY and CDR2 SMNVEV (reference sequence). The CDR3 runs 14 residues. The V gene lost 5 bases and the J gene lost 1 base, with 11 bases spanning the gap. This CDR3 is CASSIKQGNTEAFF. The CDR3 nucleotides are TGTGCCAGCAGTATCAAACAGGGGAACACTGAAGCTTTCTTT.

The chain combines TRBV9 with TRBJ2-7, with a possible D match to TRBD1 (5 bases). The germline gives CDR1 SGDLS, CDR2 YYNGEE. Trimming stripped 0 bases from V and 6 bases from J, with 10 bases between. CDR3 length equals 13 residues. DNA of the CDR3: TGTGCCAGCAGCGTAGGATGGGGCAGCGAGCAGTACTTC. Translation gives CASSVGWGSEQYF.

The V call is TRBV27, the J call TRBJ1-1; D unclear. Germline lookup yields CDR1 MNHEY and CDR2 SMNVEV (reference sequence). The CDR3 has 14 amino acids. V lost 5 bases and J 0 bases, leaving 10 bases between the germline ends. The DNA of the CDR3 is TGTGCCAGCAGTCCCCCAAAGATGAACACTGAAGCTTTCTTT. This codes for CASSPPKMNTEAFF.

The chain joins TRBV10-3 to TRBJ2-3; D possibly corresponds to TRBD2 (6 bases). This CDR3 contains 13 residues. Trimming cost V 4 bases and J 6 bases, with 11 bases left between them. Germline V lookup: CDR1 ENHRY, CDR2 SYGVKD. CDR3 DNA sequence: TGTGCCATCAGTGGGGCGACTAGTGATACGCAGTATTTT. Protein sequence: CAISGATSDTQYF.

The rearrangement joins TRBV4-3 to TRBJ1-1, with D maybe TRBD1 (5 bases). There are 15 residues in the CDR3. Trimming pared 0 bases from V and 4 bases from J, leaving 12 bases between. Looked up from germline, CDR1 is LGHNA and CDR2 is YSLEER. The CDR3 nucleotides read TGCGCCAGCAGCCAAGATCCGGGGGTAAGCACTGAAGCTTTCTTT. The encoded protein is CASSQDPGVSTEAFF.

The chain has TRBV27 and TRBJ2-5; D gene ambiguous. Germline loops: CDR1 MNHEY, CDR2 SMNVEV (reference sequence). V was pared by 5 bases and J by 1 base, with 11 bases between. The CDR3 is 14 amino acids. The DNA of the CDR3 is TGTGCCAGCAGTCCCATTATGTCCCAAGAGACCCAGTACTTC. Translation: CASSPIMSQETQYF.

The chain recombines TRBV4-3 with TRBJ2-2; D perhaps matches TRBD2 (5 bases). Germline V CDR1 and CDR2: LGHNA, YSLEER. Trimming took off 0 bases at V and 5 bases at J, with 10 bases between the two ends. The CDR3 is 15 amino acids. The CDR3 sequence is CASSQEATGTGELFF. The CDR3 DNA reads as TGCGCCAGCAGCCAAGAGGCCACGGGGACCGGGGAGCTGTTTTTT.

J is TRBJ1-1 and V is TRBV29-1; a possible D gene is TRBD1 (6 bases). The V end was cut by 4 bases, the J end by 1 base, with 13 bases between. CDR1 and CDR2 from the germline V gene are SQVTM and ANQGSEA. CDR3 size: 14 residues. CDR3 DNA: TGCAGCGTTGCGCCGGGACACCCGAACACTGAAGCTTTCTTT. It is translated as CSVAPGHPNTEAFF.

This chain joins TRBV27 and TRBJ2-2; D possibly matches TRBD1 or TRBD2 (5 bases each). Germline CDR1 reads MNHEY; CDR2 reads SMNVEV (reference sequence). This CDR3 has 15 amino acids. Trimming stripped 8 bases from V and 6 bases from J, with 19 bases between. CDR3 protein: CASGLTGIGAGELFF. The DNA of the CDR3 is TGTGCCAGCGGGCTGACGGGAATAGGGGCCGGGGAGCTGTTTTTT.

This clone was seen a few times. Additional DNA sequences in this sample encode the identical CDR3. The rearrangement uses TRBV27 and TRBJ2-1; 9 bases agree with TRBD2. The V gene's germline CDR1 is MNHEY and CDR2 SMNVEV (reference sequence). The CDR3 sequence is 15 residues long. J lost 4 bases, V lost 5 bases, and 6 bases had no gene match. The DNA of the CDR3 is TGTGCCAGCAGTCCAACTAGCGGGCCTTACAATGAGCAGTTCTTC. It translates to CASSPTSGPYNEQFF.

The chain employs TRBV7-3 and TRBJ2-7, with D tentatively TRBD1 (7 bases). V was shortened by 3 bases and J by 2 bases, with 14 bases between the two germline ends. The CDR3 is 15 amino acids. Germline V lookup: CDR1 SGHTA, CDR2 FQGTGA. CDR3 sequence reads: CASSLFPGGPYEQYF. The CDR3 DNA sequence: TGTGCCAGCAGCTTGTTTCCAGGGGGGCCCTACGAGCAGTACTTC.

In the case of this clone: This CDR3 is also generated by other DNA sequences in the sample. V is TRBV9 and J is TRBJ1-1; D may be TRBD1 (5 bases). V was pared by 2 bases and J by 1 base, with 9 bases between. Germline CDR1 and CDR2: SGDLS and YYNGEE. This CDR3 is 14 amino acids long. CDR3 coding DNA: TGTGCCAGCAGCGTCGGGGGGGAGAACACTGAAGCTTTCTTT. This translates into CASSVGGENTEAFF. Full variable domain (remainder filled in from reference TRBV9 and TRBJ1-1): DSGVTQTPKHLITATGQRVTLRCSPRSGDLSVYWYQQSLDQGLQFLIQYYNGEERAKGNILERFSAQQFPDLHSELNLSSLELGDSALYFCASSVGGENTEAFFGQGTRLTVV.

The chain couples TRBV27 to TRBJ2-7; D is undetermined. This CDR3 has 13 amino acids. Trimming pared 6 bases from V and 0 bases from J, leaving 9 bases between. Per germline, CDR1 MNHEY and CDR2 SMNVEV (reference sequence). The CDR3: CASSEQYSYEQYF. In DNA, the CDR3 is TGTGCCAGCAGCGAGCAGTACTCCTACGAGCAGTACTTC.

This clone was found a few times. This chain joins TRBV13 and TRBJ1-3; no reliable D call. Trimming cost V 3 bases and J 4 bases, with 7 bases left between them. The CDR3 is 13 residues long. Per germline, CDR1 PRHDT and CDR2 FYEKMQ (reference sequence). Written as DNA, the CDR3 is TGTGCCAGCAGCTTGGACGACGGAAACACCATATATTTT. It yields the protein CASSLDDGNTIYF.

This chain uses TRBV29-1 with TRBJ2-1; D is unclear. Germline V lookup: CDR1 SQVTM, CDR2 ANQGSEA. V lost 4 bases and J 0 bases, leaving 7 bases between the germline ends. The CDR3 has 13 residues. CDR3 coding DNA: TGCAGCGTTGCGGATAGCTCCTACAATGAGCAGTTCTTC. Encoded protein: CSVADSSYNEQFF.

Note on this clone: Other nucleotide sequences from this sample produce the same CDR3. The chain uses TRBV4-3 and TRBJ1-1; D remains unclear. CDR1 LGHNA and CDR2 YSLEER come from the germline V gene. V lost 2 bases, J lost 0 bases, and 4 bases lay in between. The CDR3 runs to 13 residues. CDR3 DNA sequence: TGCGCCAGCAGCCAACGGATGAACACTGAAGCTTTCTTT. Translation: CASSQRMNTEAFF.

The CDR3 region has the DNA TGTGCCATCAGTGAGTCGCTCGGGACGCGGTACGAGCAGTACTTC. Protein sequence: CAISESLGTRYEQYF. This chain uses TRBV10-3 with TRBJ2-7; D might be TRBD1 or TRBD2, each matching 5 bases. Germline V gene lookup returns CDR1 ENHRY and CDR2 SYGVKD. The CDR3 totals 15 residues. V shed 0 bases and J shed 4 bases, with 13 bases lying between them.

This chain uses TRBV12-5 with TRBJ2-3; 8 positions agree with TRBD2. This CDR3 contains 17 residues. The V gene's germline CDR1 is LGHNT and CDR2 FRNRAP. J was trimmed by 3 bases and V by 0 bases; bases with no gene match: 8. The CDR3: CASGLVLAGGITDTQYF. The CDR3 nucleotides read TGTGCTAGTGGTTTGGTACTCGCGGGAGGAATTACAGATACGCAGTATTTT.

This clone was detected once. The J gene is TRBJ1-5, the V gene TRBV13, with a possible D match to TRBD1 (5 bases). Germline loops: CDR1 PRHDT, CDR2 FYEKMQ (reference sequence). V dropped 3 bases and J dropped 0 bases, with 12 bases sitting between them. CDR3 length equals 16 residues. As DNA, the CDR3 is TGTGCCAGCAGCTTGGGGGAGTTGGGTAGCAATCAGCCCCAGCATTTT. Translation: CASSLGELGSNQPQHF.